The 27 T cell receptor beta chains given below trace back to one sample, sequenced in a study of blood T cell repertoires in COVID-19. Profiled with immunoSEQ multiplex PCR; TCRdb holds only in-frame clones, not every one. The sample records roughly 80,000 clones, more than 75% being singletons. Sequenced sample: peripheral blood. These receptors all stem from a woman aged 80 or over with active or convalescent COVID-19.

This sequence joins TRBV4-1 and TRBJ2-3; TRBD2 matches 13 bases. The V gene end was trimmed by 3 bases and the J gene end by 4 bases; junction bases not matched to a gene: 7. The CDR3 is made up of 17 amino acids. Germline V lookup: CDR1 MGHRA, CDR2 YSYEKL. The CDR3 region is CASSQGLTSGGADTQYF. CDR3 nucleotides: TGCGCCAGCAGCCAGGGCCTCACTAGCGGGGGGGCAGATACGCAGTATTTT.

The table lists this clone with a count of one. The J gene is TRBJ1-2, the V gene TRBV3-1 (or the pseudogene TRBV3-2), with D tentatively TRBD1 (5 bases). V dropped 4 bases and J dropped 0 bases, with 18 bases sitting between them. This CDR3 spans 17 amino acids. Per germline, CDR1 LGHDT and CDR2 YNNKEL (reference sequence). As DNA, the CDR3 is TGTGCCAGCAGCCCTCCACCGGAGGGCAGGGCTAACTATGGCTACACCTTC. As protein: CASSPPPEGRANYGYTF.

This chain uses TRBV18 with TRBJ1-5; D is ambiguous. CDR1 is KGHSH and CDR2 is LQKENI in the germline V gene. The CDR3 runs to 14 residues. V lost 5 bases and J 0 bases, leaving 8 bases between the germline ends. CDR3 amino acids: CASSTAYSNQPQHF. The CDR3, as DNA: TGTGCCAGCTCAACAGCTTATAGCAATCAGCCCCAGCATTTT.

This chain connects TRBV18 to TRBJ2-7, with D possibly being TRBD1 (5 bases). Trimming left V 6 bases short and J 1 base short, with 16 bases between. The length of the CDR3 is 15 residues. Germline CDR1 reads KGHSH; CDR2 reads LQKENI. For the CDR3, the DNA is TGTGCCAGCTCCCCTTTGACGCAGGGATCCTACGAGCAGTACTTC. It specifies CASSPLTQGSYEQYF.

The DNA for the CDR3 is TGTGCCAGCAGATCTCCCCGGGGGGGCTACAATGAGCAGTTCTTC. Its protein product is CASRSPRGGYNEQFF. The gene calls are TRBV6-5 and TRBJ2-1; 8 bases agree with TRBD2. J was trimmed by 3 bases and V by 6 bases; bases with no gene match: 7. Germline-derived CDR1 and CDR2 are MNHEY and SVGAGI. The CDR3 is made up of 15 amino acids.

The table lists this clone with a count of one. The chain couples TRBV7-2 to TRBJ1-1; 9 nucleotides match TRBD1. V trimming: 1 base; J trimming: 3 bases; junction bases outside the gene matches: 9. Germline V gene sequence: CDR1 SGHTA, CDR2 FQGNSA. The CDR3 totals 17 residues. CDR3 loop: CASSLEQGAWGYTEAFF. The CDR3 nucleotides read TGTGCCAGCAGCTTAGAACAGGGGGCGTGGGGGTACACTGAAGCTTTCTTT.

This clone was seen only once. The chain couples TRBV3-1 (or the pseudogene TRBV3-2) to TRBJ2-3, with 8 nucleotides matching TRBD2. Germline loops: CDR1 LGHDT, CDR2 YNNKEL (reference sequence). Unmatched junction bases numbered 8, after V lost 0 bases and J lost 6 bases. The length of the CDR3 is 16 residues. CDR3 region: CASSQDHGGAGDTQYF. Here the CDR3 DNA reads TGTGCCAGCAGCCAAGATCACGGGGGGGCAGGGGATACGCAGTATTTT.

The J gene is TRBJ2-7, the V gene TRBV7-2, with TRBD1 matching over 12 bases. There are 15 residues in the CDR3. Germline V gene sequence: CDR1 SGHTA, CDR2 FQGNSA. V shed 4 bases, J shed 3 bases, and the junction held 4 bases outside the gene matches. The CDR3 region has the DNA TGTGCCAGCAGCTCCAGGGACAGGGGGCTCTACGAGCAGTACTTC. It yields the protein CASSSRDRGLYEQYF. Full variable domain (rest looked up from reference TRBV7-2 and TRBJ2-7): GAGVSQSPSNKVTEKGKDVELRCDPISGHTALYWYRQSLGQGLEFLIYFQGNSAPDKSGLPSDRFSAERTGGSVSTLTIQRTQQEDSAVYLCASSSRDRGLYEQYFGPGTRLTVT.

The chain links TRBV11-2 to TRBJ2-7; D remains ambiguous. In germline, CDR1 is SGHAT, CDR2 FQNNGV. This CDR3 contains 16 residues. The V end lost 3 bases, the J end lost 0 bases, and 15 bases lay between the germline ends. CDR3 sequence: CASSLRYDLSSYEQYF. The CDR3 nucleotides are TGTGCCAGCAGCTTGCGCTATGATCTGAGCTCCTACGAGCAGTACTTC.

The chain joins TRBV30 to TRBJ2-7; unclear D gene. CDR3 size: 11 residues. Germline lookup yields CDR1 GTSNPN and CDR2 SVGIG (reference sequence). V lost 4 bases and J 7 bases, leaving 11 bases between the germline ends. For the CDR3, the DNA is TGTGCCTGGACAGGCAGCCGGGAGCAGTACTTC. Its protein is CAWTGSREQYF.

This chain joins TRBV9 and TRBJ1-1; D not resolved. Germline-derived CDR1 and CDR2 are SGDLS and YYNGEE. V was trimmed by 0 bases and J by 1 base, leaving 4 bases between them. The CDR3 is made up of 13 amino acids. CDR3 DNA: TGTGCCAGCAGCGTAGCCAGGAACACTGAAGCTTTCTTT. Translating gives CASSVARNTEAFF.

The CDR3 loop reads CASAVAGGRGTYEQYF. The CDR3, as DNA: TGTGCCAGCGCGGTAGCGGGGGGCAGGGGGACCTACGAGCAGTACTTC. The rearrangement links TRBV28 to TRBJ2-7; TRBD2 agrees at 10 bases. Trimming removed 8 bases from V and 2 bases from J; junction bases left unmatched: 12. The CDR3 extends over 16 amino acids. Germline V gene lookup returns CDR1 MDHEN and CDR2 SYDVKM.

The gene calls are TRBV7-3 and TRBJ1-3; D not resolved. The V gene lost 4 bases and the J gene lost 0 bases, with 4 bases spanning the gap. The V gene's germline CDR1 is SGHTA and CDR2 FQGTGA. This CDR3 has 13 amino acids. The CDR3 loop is CASSSVSGNTIYF. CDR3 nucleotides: TGTGCCAGCAGCTCAGTCTCTGGAAACACCATATATTTT.

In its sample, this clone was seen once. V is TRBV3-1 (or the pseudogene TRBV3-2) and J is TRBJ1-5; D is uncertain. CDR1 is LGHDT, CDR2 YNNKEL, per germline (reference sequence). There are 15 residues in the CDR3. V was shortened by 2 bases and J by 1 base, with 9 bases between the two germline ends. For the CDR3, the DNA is TGTGCCAGCAGCCAATCACTTTCCAGCAATCAGCCCCAGCATTTT. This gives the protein CASSQSLSSNQPQHF.

The DNA for the CDR3 is TGTGCCAGCAGCAAAATTCGGTCGACAGGGAGAATCATCTCACCCCTCCACTTT. Translating gives CASSKIRSTGRIISPLHF. The chain joins TRBV21-1 to TRBJ1-6; the D call of TRBD1 is as the table states it, not checked on the DNA. TRBV21-1 is termed a pseudogene. The CDR3 is 18 residues long.

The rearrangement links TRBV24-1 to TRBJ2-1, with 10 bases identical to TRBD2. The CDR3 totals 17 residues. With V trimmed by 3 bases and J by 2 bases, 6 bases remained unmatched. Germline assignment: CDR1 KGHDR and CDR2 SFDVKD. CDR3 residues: CATSDTRSGGAYNEQFF. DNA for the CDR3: TGTGCCACCAGTGATACCCGCAGCGGGGGGGCCTACAATGAGCAGTTCTTC.

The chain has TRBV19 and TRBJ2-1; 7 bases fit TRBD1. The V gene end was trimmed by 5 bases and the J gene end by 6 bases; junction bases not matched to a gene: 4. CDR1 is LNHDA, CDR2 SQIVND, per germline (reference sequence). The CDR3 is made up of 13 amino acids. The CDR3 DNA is TGTGCCAGTAGTCGGGGACAGCCCAATGAGCAGTTCTTC. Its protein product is CASSRGQPNEQFF.

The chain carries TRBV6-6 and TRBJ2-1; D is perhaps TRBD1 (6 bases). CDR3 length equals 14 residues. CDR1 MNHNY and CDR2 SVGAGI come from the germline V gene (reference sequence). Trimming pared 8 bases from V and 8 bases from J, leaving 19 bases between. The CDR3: CASASSQGLHEQFF. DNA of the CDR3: TGTGCCAGCGCCAGTAGCCAGGGGCTCCATGAGCAGTTCTTC.

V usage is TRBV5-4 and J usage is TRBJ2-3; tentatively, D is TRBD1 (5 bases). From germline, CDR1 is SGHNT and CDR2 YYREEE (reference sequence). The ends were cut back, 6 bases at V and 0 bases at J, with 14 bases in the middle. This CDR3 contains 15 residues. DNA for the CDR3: TGTGCCAGCACCCAGGGTCTGGGTAGCACAGATACGCAGTATTTT. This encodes CASTQGLGSTDTQYF.

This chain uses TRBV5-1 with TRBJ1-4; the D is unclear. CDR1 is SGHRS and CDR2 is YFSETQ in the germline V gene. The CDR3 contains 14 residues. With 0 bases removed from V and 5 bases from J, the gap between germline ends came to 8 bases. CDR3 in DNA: TGCGCCAGCAGCTTGGACAGACAAAATGAAAAACTGTTTTTT. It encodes CASSLDRQNEKLFF.

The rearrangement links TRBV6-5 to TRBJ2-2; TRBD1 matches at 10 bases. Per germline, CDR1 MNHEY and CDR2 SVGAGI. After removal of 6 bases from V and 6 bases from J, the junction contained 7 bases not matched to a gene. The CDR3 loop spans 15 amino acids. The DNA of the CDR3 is TGTGCCAGCAGGACCGGGACAGGGGTCGCCGGGGAGCTGTTTTTT. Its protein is CASRTGTGVAGELFF.

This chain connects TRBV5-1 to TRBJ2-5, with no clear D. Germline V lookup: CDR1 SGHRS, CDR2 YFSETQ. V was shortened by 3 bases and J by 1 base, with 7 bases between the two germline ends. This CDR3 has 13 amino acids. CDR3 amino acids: CASSSGFQETQYF. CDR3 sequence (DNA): TGCGCCAGCAGCTCGGGTTTCCAAGAGACCCAGTACTTC.

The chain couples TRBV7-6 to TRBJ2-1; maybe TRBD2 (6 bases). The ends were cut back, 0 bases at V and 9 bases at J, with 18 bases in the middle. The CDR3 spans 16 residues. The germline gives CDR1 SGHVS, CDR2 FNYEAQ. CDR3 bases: TGTGCCAGCAGCTTAGCTAGCGGAGCCTTCGATGGTGAGCAGTTCTTC. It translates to CASSLASGAFDGEQFF.

The CDR3 coding sequence is TGTGCCAGTAGTGGGGGACAGGGGGCGAGAATCGCCGGGGAGCTGTTTTTT. Encoded protein: CASSGGQGARIAGELFF. J is TRBJ2-2 and V is TRBV19; 12 bases are a match to TRBD1. CDR3 length: 17 amino acids. The germline CDR1 and CDR2 sequences are LNHDA and SQIVND (reference sequence). The junction had 10 bases not matched to a gene; V was cut back by 5 bases and J by 6 bases.

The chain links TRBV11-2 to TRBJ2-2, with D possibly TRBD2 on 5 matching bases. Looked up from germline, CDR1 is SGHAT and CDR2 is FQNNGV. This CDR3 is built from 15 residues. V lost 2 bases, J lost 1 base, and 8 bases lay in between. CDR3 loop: CASSLREVNTGELFF. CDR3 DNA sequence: TGTGCCAGCAGCTTACGGGAAGTGAACACCGGGGAGCTGTTTTTT.

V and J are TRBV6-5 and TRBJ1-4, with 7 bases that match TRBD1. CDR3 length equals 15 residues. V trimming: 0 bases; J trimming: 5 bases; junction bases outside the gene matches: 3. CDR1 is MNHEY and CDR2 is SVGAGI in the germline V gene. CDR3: CASSYSTGTNEKLFF. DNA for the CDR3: TGTGCCAGCAGTTACTCGACAGGGACGAATGAAAAACTGTTTTTT.

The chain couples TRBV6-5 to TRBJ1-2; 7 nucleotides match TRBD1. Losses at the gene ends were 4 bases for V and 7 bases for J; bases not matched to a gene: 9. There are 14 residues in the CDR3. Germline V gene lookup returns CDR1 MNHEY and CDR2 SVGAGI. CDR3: CASSFTGDEGGYTF. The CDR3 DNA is TGTGCCAGCAGTTTCACAGGGGATGAGGGTGGCTACACCTTC.